A single sample is the source of the 4 T cell receptor beta chains below, sequenced in a study of shared clonotypes between healthy human individuals. Produced via immunoSEQ multiplex PCR; TCRdb's table is partial and in-frame only. The top ten hold 1.5% to 2% of the sample, which has a few million clones, 93% seen once. Terminally differentiated effector memory CD45RA+ cells were excluded by CCR7 positive selection of CD45RO-negative cells. Sequences were obtained from naive CD8+ T cells from PBMCs. The receptors were gathered from a man aged 18 to 30 in good health. Some clones in this sample may be carry-over from other donors' samples.

J is TRBJ2-1 and V is TRBV5-8, with a possible D match to TRBD2 (6 bases). The V gene lost 4 bases and the J gene lost 6 bases, with 14 bases spanning the gap. Per germline, CDR1 SGHTS and CDR2 YDEGEE. The CDR3 sequence is 14 residues long. CDR3 coding DNA: TGTGCCAGCAGCCAGGGACTGTGGACCAATGAGCAGTTCTTC. The encoded protein is CASSQGLWTNEQFF.

This chain connects TRBV6-6 to TRBJ2-3; D is perhaps TRBD2 (6 bases). Germline V gives CDR1 MNHNY, CDR2 SVGAGI (reference sequence). Trimming took off 10 bases at V and 0 bases at J, with 20 bases between the two ends. The CDR3 has 16 residues. This chain's CDR3 is CATQLERVTSTDTQYF. CDR3 sequence (DNA): TGTGCCACCCAGCTGGAGCGGGTCACTAGCACAGATACGCAGTATTTT.

The chain employs TRBV7-9 and TRBJ1-2, with unresolved D. V was clipped by 8 bases and J by 8 bases, with 18 bases between them. The germline V gene has CDR1 SEHNR and CDR2 FQNEAQ (reference sequence). The CDR3 covers 13 residues. In nucleotides, the CDR3 is TGTGCCAGCGGTCGTGGAGGGCTTTGGGGCTACACCTTC. It is translated as CASGRGGLWGYTF.

For the CDR3, the DNA is TGTGCCAGCAGCTCCCCCGGGACAGACTCCTACGAGCAGTACTTC. This translates into CASSSPGTDSYEQYF. The rearrangement uses TRBV13 and TRBJ2-7, with 7 nucleotides matching TRBD1. The trim removed 4 bases at V and 0 bases at J, leaving 6 bases unmatched. The CDR3 sequence is 15 residues long. In germline, CDR1 is PRHDT, CDR2 FYEKMQ (reference sequence).